This T cell receptor (beta chain) was identified in a study of OX40 agonist ivuxolimab in advanced cancers. Turning to the study itself: Partial responses occurred in three patients (one hepatocellular carcinoma, two cutaneous melanoma). Whole-study results and caveats: Expanded clones were, on average, more numerous among CD8+ T cells than CD4+.

The assay was immunoSEQ multiplex PCR, and TCRdb's table has in-frame clones only and misses some. The sample holds about 70,000 clones, 92% seen once. Sampling of blood occurred at baseline, cycle 4 day 1, and cycle 7 day 1. Comment on this clone: Antigen: not known.

The sequence derives from an adult with an advanced solid tumor such as melanoma, head and neck, liver or kidney cancer. The sample here was CD4+ or CD8+ T cells sorted from blood, taken in a trial of the OX40 agonist ivuxolimab.

CDR3 in amino acids: CASSFFGDRDNYEQYF. The CDR3 nucleotides read TGTGCCAGCAGCTTCTTTGGGGACAGGGACAACTACGAGCAGTACTTC. V is TRBV11-2 and J is TRBJ2-7; 9 bases match TRBD1. Germline CDR1 is SGHAT and CDR2 is FQNNGV. The junction had 9 bases not matched to a gene; V was cut back by 3 bases and J by 3 bases. The CDR3 is made up of 16 amino acids.